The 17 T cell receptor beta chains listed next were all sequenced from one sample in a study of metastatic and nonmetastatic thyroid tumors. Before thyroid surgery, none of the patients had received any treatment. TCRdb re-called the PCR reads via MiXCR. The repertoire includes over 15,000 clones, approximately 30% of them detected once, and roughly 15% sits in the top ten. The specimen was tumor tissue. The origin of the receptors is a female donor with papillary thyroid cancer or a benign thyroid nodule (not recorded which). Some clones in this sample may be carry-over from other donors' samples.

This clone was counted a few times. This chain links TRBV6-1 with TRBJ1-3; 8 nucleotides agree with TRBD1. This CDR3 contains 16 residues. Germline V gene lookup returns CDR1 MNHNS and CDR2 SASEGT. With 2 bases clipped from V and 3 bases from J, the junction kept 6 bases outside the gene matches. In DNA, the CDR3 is TGTGCCAGCAGTGAATCGGACAGGGAAGGTGGAAACACCATATATTTT. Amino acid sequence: CASSESDREGGNTIYF.

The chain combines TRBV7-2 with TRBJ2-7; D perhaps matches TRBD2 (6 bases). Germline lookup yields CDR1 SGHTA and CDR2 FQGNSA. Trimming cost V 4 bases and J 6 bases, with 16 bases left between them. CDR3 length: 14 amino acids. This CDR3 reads CASSSSTSSGEQYF. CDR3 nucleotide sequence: TGTGCCAGCAGCTCATCCACTAGCTCGGGCGAGCAGTACTTC.

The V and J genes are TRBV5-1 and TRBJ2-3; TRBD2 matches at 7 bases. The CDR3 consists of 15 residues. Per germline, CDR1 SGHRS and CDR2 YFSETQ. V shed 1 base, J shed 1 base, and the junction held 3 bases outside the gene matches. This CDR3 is CASSLYSGGTDTQYF. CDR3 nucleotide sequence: TGCGCCAGCAGCTTGTACAGCGGGGGCACAGATACGCAGTATTTT.

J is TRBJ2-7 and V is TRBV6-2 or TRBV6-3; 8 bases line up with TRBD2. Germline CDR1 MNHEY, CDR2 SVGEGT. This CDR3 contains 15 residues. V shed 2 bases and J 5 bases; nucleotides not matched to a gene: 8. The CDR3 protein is CASSYVSGGKNEQYF. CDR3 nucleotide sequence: TGTGCCAGCAGTTACGTATCGGGAGGGAAAAACGAGCAGTACTTC.

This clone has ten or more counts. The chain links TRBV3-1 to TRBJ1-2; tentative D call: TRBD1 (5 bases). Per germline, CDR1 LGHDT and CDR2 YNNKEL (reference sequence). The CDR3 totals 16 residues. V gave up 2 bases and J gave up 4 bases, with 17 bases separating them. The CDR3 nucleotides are TGTGCCAGCAGCCAATCGGGACGGGACCGCTTCTATGGCTACACCTTC. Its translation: CASSQSGRDRFYGYTF.

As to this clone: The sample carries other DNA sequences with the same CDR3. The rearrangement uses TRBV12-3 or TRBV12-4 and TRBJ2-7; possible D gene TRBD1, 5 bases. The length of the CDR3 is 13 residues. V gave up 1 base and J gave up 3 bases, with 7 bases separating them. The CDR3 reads CASSLGQFYEQYF. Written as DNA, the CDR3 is TGTGCCAGCAGTTTAGGACAGTTCTACGAGCAGTACTTC.

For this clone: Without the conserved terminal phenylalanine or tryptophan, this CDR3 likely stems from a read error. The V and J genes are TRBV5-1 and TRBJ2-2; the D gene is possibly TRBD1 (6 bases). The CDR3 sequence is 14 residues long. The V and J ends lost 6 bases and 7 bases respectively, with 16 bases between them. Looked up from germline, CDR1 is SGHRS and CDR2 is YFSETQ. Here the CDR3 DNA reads TGCGCCAGCATAGAAGGGGGATTGTACGGGGAGCTGTTTTCT. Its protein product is CASIEGGLYGELFS.

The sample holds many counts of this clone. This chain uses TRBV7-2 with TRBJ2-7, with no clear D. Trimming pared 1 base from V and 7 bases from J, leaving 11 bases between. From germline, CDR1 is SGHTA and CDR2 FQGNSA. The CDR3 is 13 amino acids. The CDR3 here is CASSLDRSREQYF. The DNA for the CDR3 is TGTGCCAGCAGCTTAGATCGGAGTCGGGAGCAGTACTTC.

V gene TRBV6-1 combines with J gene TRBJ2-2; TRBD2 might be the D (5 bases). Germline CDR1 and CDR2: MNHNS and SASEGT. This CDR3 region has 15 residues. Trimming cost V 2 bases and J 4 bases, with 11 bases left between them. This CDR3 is CASSESGTSTGELFF. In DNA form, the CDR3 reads TGTGCCAGCAGTGAAAGCGGAACGAGCACCGGGGAGCTGTTTTTT.

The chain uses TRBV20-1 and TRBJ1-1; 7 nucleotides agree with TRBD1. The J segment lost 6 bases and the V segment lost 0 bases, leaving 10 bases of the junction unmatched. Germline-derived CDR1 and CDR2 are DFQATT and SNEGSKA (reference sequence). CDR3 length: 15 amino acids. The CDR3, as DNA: TGCAGTGCTAGAGATCTCGTGACAGGGTTCCCTGAAGCTTTCTTT. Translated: CSARDLVTGFPEAFF.

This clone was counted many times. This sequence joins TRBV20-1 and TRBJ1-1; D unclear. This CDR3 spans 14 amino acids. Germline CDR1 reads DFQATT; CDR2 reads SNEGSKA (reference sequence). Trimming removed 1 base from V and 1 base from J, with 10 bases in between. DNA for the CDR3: TGCAGTGCTAGAGTCTTACAGAAGAACACTGAAGCTTTCTTT. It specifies CSARVLQKNTEAFF.

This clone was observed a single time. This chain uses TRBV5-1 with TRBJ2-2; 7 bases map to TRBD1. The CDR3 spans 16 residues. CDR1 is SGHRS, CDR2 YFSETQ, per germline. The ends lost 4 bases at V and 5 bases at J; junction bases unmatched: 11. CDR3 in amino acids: CASSRDPGQMTGELFF. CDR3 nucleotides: TGCGCCAGCAGCCGGGACCCGGGACAGATGACCGGGGAGCTGTTTTTT.

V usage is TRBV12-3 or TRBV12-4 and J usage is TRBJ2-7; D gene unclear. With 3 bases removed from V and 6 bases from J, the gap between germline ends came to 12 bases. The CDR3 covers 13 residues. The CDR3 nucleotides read TGTGCCAGCAGTTTCTCGACTGGGCGCGAGCAGTACTTC. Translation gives CASSFSTGREQYF.

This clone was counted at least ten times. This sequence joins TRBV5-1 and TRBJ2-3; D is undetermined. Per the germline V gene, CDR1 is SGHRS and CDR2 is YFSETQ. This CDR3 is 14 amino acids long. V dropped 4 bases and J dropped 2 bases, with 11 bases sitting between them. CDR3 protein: CASSPAAVTDTQYF. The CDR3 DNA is TGCGCCAGCAGCCCGGCGGCAGTCACAGATACGCAGTATTTT.

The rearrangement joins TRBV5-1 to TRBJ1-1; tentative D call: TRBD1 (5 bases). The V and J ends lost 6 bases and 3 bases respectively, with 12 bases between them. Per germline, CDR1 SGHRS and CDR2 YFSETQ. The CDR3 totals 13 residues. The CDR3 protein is CASTGGTDTEAFF. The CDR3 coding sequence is TGCGCCAGCACGGGGGGAACGGACACTGAAGCTTTCTTT.

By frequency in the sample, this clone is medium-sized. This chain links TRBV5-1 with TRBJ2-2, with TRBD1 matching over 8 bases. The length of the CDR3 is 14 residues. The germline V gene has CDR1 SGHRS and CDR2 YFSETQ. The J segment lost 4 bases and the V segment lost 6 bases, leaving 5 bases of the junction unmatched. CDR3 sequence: CASTRGLPTGELFF. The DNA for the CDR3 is TGCGCCAGCACCAGGGGGCTTCCCACCGGGGAGCTGTTTTTT.

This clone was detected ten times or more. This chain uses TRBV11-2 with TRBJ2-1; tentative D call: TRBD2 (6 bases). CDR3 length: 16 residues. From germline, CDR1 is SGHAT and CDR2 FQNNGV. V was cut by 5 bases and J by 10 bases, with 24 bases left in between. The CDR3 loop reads CASSRRLQRALWEQFF. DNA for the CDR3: TGTGCCAGCAGCCGCCGACTACAGCGGGCCCTCTGGGAGCAGTTCTTC.